The rows below give T cell receptor beta chains drawn from one sample of a study of blood T cells in healthy people across ages. TCRdb re-analysed the 5' RACE reads in MiXCR, keeping a single row per CDR3 protein. The data contain about 1.5 million distinct CDR3 sequences, approximately 38% of them singletons. The source material was blood. The receptors shown here come from a woman under 30 in good health. Both conserved end residues are part of each CDR3. A D gene is named only where the DNA matches it firmly. Where a row states a size, it is once, few, many or the class of an expanded clone; other rows omit it.

V gene	D gene	clone size	J gene	CDR3 protein	CDR3 DNA
TRBV10-3	-	many	TRBJ2-3	CAISDVGSRTDTQYF	TGTGCCATCAGTGACGTTGGATCCCGCACAGATACGCAGTATTTT
TRBV5-1	TRBD2	-	TRBJ2-1	CASSSITSGDNEQFF	TGCGCCAGCAGCTCCATTACTAGCGGGGACAATGAGCAGTTCTTC
TRBV3-1	-	few	TRBJ2-3	CASSQEGNLMPDTQYF	TGTGCCAGCAGCCAAGAAGGGAACTTAATGCCAGATACGCAGTATTTT
TRBV11-1	-	-	TRBJ2-7	CASSFKTTDEQYF	TGTGCCAGCAGCTTCAAGACAACAGACGAGCAGTACTTC
TRBV20-1	-	-	TRBJ2-7	CSAPPKGSSYEQYF	TGCAGTGCCCCCCCAAAAGGATCCTCCTACGAGCAGTACTTC
TRBV4-1	TRBD2	-	TRBJ2-3	CASSQRGGPGDTQYF	TGCGCCAGCAGCCAGCGGGGGGGCCCAGGAGATACGCAGTATTTT
TRBV21-1	-	-	TRBJ2-7	CASKGTFEQYF	TGTGCCAGCAAGGGGACGTTCGAGCAGTACTTC
TRBV20-1	-	-	TRBJ1-1	CSASELGTLNTEAFF	TGCAGTGCTAGCGAGTTGGGGACTCTGAACACTGAAGCTTTCTTT
TRBV15	-	few	TRBJ2-3	CATSSYTDTQYF	TGTGCCACCAGCAGTTACACAGATACGCAGTATTTT
TRBV9	-	-	TRBJ2-7	CASSVDTVSYNEQYF	TGTGCCAGCAGCGTAGACACAGTTTCCTACAATGAGCAGTACTTC
TRBV5-1	-	many	TRBJ2-3	CASSGSSNPSTDTQYF	TGCGCCAGCAGCGGATCTAGTAACCCTAGCACAGATACGCAGTATTTT
TRBV6-1	-	-	TRBJ1-6	CASRSSVSGTTNSPLHF	TGTGCCAGCAGGAGCTCGGTGTCGGGAACGACGAATTCACCCCTCCACTTT
TRBV6-1	TRBD1	-	TRBJ1-2	CASSEASGGGPVFYGYTF	TGTGCCAGCAGTGAAGCCTCAGGGGGGGGGCCGGTGTTCTATGGCTACACCTTC
TRBV20-1	TRBD2	-	TRBJ2-5	CSASWGAGGLGETQYF	TGCAGTGCTAGTTGGGGAGCGGGAGGTTTGGGGGAGACCCAGTACTTC
TRBV7-3	-	few	TRBJ2-1	CASSPGAIAFF	TGTGCCAGCAGCCCGGGGGCAATCGCGTTCTTC
TRBV20-1	-	-	TRBJ1-2	CSARGRTVNYGYTF	TGCAGTGCTAGGGGGCGAACAGTGAACTATGGCTACACCTTC
TRBV3-1	-	-	TRBJ1-2	CASRADSSPSYTF	TGTGCCAGCAGGGCGGACAGTTCGCCCAGCTACACCTTC
TRBV28	TRBD2	-	TRBJ2-7	CASSLGRGALYEQYF	TGTGCCAGCAGTTTAGGGCGGGGGGCTCTATACGAGCAGTACTTC
TRBV6-1	-	few	TRBJ2-1	CASSREGAYNEQFF	TGTGCCAGCAGTAGGGAGGGGGCCTACAATGAGCAGTTCTTC
TRBV4-1	TRBD2	-	TRBJ2-3	CASSQDGSSGRGSTDTQYF	TGCGCCAGCAGCCAAGATGGGTCTAGCGGGAGGGGGAGCACAGATACGCAGTATTTT
TRBV2	-	-	TRBJ1-2	CASSEAARAYGYTF	TGTGCCAGCAGTGAAGCTGCCAGGGCCTATGGCTACACCTTC
TRBV5-1	-	-	TRBJ2-2	CASSSYQGTGELFF	TGCGCCAGCAGCTCCTACCAGGGGACCGGGGAGCTGTTTTTT
TRBV20-1	TRBD2	few	TRBJ2-3	CSATLPTSADTQYF	TGCAGTGCTACCTTGCCGACTAGCGCCGATACGCAGTATTTT
TRBV28	-	-	TRBJ2-4	CASDEGKSRPAKNIQYF	TGTGCCAGCGATGAGGGAAAATCAAGGCCTGCCAAAAACATTCAGTACTTC